This T cell receptor (beta chain) was profiled in a study of blood T cell repertoires in COVID-19. On the study more broadly: Donors in the United States, Italy and Spain gave samples during acute or convalescent COVID-19.

One Seattle source followed patients from active infection through their disease course. V dropped 0 bases and J dropped 6 bases, with 14 bases sitting between them. Looked up from germline, CDR1 is MNHEY and CDR2 is SVGEGT. The CDR3 length is 15 residues. Profiling relied on immunoSEQ multiplex PCR, and the TCRdb table lists in-frame clones only, not all of them. The sample carries tens of thousands of clones, about 84% recorded once. The clonotype originates from a man aged 50-59 years with COVID-19, enrolled during active disease. Sequencing input: peripheral blood. The chain carries TRBV6-2 or TRBV6-3 and TRBJ1-2, with D possibly TRBD1 on 6 matching bases. For the CDR3, the DNA is TGTGCCAGCAGTTACTCGCCAGGGGAGATAAATGGCTACACCTTC. Translation: CASSYSPGEINGYTF.